Presented here are 7 T cell receptor beta chains from one specimen sequenced in a study of T-cell reconstitution after alpha-beta-depleted transplantation in children. Preparation of the TCRbeta library was carried out with unique molecular identifiers. TCRdb re-derived calls from the PCR reads in MiXCR, one entry per CDR3 protein. The profile shows under 400,000 distinct CDR3 sequences, more than 20% of them singletons. Sample: PBMCs, mostly from graft donor cells, taken 180 days after TCRalphabeta/CD19-depleted stem cell transplant. The receptors stem from a male patient under 18 who had a stem cell transplant for acute lymphoblastic leukemia, so the T cells may come from the graft donor.

This clonotype was counted between two and nine times. This sequence joins TRBV3-1 and TRBJ2-5; 12 nucleotides align to TRBD1. Trimming removed 4 bases from V and 2 bases from J; junction bases left unmatched: 8. CDR1 and CDR2 (germline): LGHDT, YNNKEL (reference sequence). There are 17 residues in the CDR3. As DNA, the CDR3 is TGTGCCAGCAGCCGCCGGGACAGGGGGCGCAGACAAGAGACCCAGTACTTC. This translates into CASSRRDRGRRQETQYF.

This clonotype was counted a few times. The chain employs TRBV6-5 and TRBJ2-3; 12 bases agree with TRBD2. Germline values: CDR1 MNHEY, CDR2 SVGAGI. Germline trimming cut 2 bases from V and 3 bases from J; bases unmatched to any gene: 3. This CDR3 spans 16 amino acids. CDR3 in DNA: TGTGCCAGCAGTTACGCCGGACTAGCGGGAACAGATACGCAGTATTTT. Its protein product is CASSYAGLAGTDTQYF.

This clonotype was picked up a small number of times. The CDR3: CASSLAGFSRQALHF. The CDR3 DNA is TGTGCCAGCAGCTTAGCGGGTTTTAGTCGCCAGGCCCTCCACTTT. V is TRBV7-8 and J is TRBJ1-6; no firm D call. V was clipped by 0 bases and J by 14 bases, with 17 bases between them. The length of the CDR3 is 15 residues. CDR1 and CDR2 (germline): SGHVS, FQNEAQ.

The chain is built from TRBV4-1 and TRBJ2-2; 7 positions match TRBD1. Losses at the gene ends were 8 bases for V and 5 bases for J; bases not matched to a gene: 17. CDR3 length equals 17 residues. CDR1 and CDR2 from the germline V gene are MGHRA and YSYEKL. CDR3 in DNA: TGCGCCAGCGGAAGCCAATACAGGGGCGCGGGTACCGGGGAGCTGTTTTTT. It codes for CASGSQYRGAGTGELFF.

This clonotype was seen a handful of times. V and J are TRBV29-1 and TRBJ2-7; 8 bases are a match to TRBD1. The germline V gene encodes CDR1 SQVTM and CDR2 ANQGSEA. This CDR3 is 13 amino acids long. The J segment lost 3 bases and the V segment lost 2 bases, leaving 3 bases of the junction unmatched. The CDR3 DNA is TGCAGCGTTGAAAGAGACAGGGGCTACGAGCAGTACTTC. This encodes CSVERDRGYEQYF.

This clonotype showed up just a few times. The CDR3, as DNA: TGTGCCAGCAGCTCGCCCGGGACTAGCGGGAGGACGGGGGAGCTGTTTTTT. Protein: CASSSPGTSGRTGELFF. This chain connects TRBV7-9 to TRBJ2-2, with 15 bases identical to TRBD2. The CDR3 is made up of 17 amino acids. V shed 4 bases and J 8 bases; nucleotides not matched to a gene: 8. Germline lookup yields CDR1 SEHNR and CDR2 FQNEAQ (reference sequence). Supplemented by reference TRBV7-9 and TRBJ2-2, the full variable domain reads DTGVSQNPRHKITKRGQNVTFRCDPISEHNRLYWYRQTLGQGPEFLTYFQNEAQLEKSRLLSDRFSAERPKGSFSTLEIQRTEQGDSAMYLCASSSPGTSGRTGELFFGEGSRLTVL.

The chain joins TRBV7-3 to TRBJ2-1; 12 nucleotides match TRBD2. CDR3 length: 14 residues. Germline CDR1 reads SGHTA; CDR2 reads FQGTGA. After removal of 4 bases from V and 6 bases from J, the junction contained 1 base not matched to a gene. The CDR3 DNA is TGTGCCAGCAGCTCGACTAGCGGGAGCAATGAGCAGTTCTTC. This gives the protein CASSSTSGSNEQFF. The full variable domain, with the rest looked up from reference TRBV7-3 and TRBJ2-1, is GAGVSQTPSNKVTEKGKYVELRCDPISGHTALYWYRQSLGQGPEFLIYFQGTGAADDSGLPNDRFFAVRPEGSVSTLKIQRTERGDSAVYLCASSSTSGSNEQFFGPGTRLTVL.